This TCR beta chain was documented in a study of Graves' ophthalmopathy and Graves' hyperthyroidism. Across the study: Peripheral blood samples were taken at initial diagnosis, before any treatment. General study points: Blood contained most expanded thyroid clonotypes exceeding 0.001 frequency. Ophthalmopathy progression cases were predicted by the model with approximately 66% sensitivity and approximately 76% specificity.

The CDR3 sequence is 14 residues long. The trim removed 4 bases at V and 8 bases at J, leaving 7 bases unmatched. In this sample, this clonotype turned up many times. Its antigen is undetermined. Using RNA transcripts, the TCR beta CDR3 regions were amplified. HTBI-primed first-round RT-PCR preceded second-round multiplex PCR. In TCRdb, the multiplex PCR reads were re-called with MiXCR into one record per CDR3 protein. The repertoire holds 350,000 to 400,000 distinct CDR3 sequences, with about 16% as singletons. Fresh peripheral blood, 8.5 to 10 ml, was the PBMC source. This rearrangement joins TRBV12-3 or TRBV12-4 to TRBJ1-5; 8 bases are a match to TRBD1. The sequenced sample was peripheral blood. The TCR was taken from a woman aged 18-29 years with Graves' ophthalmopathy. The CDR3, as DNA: TGTGCCAGCAGTTACGACAGGGGAAGGGAGCCCCAGCATTTT. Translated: CASSYDRGREPQHF.